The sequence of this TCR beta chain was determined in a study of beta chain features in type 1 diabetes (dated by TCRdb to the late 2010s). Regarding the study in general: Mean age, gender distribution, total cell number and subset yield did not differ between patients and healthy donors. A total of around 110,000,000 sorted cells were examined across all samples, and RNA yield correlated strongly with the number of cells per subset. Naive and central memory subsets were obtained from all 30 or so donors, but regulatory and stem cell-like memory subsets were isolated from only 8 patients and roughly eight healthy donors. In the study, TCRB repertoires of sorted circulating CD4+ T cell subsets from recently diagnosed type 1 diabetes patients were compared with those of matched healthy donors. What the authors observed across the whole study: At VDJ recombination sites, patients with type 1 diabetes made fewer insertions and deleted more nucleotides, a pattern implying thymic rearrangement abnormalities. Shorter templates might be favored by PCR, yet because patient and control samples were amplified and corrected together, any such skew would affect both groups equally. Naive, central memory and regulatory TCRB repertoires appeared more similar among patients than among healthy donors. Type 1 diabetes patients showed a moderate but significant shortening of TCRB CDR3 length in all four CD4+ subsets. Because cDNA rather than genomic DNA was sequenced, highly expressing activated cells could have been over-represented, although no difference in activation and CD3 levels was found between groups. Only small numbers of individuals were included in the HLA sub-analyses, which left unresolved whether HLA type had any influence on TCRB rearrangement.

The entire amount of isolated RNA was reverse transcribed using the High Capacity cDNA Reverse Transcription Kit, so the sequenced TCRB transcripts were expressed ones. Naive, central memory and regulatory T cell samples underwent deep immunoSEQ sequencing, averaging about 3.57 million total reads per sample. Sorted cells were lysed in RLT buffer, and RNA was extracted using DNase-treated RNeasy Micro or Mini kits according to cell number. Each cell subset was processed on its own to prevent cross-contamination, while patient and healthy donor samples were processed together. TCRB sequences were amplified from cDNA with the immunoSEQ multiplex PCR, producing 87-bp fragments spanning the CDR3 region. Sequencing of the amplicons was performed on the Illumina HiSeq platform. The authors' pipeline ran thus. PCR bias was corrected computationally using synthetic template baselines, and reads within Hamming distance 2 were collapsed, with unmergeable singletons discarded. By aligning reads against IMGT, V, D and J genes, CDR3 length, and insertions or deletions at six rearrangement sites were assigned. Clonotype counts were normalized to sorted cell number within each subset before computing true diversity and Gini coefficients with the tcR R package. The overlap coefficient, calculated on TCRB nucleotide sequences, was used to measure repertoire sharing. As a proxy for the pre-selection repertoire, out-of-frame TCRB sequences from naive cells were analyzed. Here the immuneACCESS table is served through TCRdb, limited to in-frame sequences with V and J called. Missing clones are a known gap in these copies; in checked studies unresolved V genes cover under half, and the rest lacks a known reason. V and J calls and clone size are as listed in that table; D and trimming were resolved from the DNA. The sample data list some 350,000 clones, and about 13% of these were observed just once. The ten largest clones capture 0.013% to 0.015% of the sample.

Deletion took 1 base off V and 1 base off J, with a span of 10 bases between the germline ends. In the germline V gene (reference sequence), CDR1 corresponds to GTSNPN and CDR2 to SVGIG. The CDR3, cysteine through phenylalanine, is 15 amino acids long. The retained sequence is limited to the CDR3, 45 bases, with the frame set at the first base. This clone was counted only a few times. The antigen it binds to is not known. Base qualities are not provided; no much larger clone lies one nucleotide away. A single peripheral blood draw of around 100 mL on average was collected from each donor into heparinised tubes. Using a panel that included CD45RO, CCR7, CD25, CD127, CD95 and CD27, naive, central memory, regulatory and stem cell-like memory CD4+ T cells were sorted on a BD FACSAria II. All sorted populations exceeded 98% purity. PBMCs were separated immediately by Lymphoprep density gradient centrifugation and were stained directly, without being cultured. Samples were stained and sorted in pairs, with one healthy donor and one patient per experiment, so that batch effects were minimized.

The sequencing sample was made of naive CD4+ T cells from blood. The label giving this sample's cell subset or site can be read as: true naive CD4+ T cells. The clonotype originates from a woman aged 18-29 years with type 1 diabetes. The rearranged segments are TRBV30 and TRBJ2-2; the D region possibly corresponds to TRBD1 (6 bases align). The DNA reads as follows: TGTGCCTGGAGTGGAGGGACAAAGAACACCGGGGAGCTGTTTTTT. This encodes CAWSGGTKNTGELFF.